This TCR beta chain was recovered during a study of tumor and adjacent non-tumor tissue in lung cancer. Study-level information: Patients comprised about a dozen adenocarcinoma, a couple of squamous cell carcinoma and 1 small cell lung cancer. On average, productive TCRbeta reads reached 4 million to 4.5 million per sample. Whole-study results and caveats: Normal lung showed higher cumulative top 100 clone frequency than tumor. Significantly higher TCR diversity was found in tumor than normal lung.

TCRbeta libraries were built with three rounds of nested PCR, modified from ARM-PCR. TCRdb independently ran MiXCR on the multiplex PCR reads; one entry per CDR3 protein. This repertoire shows about 66,000 distinct CDR3 sequences, more than 70% found once; its top ten account for roughly 27%. This sample's RNA came from whole unsorted tissue. CDR1 is DFQATT, CDR2 SNEGSKA, per germline (reference sequence). The CDR3 loop spans 15 amino acids. The V gene lost 1 base and the J gene lost 11 bases, with 18 bases spanning the gap. This clonotype was seen a handful of times. Its antigen is currently unknown. A much larger clone differs by one base, so this may be a read error.

The sequenced sample consisted of lung tumor tissue. The chain recombines TRBV20-1 with TRBJ1-6; no definite D call. The TCR was taken from a man aged 55 to 70 with non-small cell lung cancer. Here the CDR3 DNA reads TGCAGTGCTAGAGGTGGGAGTCGGATATGGACACCCCTCCACTTT. Its protein is CSARGGSRIWTPLHF.